The rows below give T cell receptor beta chains drawn from one sample of a study of blood T cell repertoires in COVID-19. Method: immunoSEQ multiplex PCR; TCRdb's copy keeps in-frame clones and lacks some. The table has approximately 350,000 clones, roughly nine tenths seen once. Sequenced input: peripheral blood. The receptor source for this set is a middle-aged man with acute or convalescent COVID-19. The CDR3 runs from the conserved cysteine through the conserved F or W. A D gene is named only where the DNA matches it firmly. Only some rows state a clone size, as once, few, many or a class for expanded clones.

j_gene: TRBJ1-3; v_gene: TRBV7-2; abundance: .; d_gene: .; CDR3aa: CASSPMSSGNTIYF; CDR3nt: TGTGCCAGCAGCCCGATGAGCTCTGGAAACACCATATATTTT
j_gene: TRBJ2-1; v_gene: TRBV27; abundance: .; d_gene: TRBD1; CDR3aa: CASSLSDRGLGFF; CDR3nt: TGTGCCAGCAGTTTATCCGACAGGGGGCTCGGGTTCTTC
j_gene: TRBJ1-4; v_gene: TRBV28; abundance: .; d_gene: TRBD1; CDR3aa: CASSLSRGEKLFF; CDR3nt: TGTGCCAGCAGTTTAAGCAGGGGGGAAAAACTGTTTTTT
j_gene: TRBJ1-6; v_gene: TRBV9; abundance: .; d_gene: .; CDR3aa: CASSVEGRASGGSSPLHF; CDR3nt: TGTGCCAGCAGCGTAGAGGGCAGGGCGTCGGGTGGTTCTTCACCCCTCCACTTT
j_gene: TRBJ1-5; v_gene: TRBV3-1/TRBV3-2; abundance: .; d_gene: .; CDR3aa: CASSPQGGQPQHF; CDR3nt: TGTGCCAGCAGCCCCCAAGGGGGTCAGCCCCAGCATTTT
j_gene: TRBJ2-2; v_gene: TRBV7-2; abundance: .; d_gene: .; CDR3aa: CASSLTSRPGELFF; CDR3nt: TGTGCCAGCAGCTTGACTAGTAGGCCCGGGGAGCTGTTTTTT
j_gene: TRBJ2-7; v_gene: TRBV11-2; abundance: .; d_gene: TRBD1; CDR3aa: CASSFYRGLRREQYF; CDR3nt: TGTGCCAGCAGCTTTTACAGGGGTCTCCGTCGAGAGCAGTACTTC
j_gene: TRBJ2-1; v_gene: TRBV30; abundance: .; d_gene: .; CDR3aa: CAWTSRSSYNEQFF; CDR3nt: TGTGCCTGGACTAGCAGGAGCTCCTACAATGAGCAGTTCTTC
j_gene: TRBJ2-3; v_gene: TRBV11-2; abundance: .; d_gene: .; CDR3aa: CASSPPVADTQYF; CDR3nt: TGTGCCAGCAGCCCTCCGGTCGCAGATACGCAGTATTTT
j_gene: TRBJ1-5; v_gene: TRBV19; abundance: .; d_gene: .; CDR3aa: CASSIYTGSNQPQHF; CDR3nt: TGTGCCAGTAGTATTTACACAGGTAGCAATCAGCCCCAGCATTTT
j_gene: TRBJ2-2; v_gene: TRBV24-1; abundance: .; d_gene: .; CDR3aa: CATSEPGSGELFF; CDR3nt: TGTGCCACCAGTGAACCAGGGTCCGGGGAGCTGTTTTTT
j_gene: TRBJ1-3; v_gene: TRBV3-1/TRBV3-2; abundance: .; d_gene: .; CDR3aa: CASTLSGNTIYF; CDR3nt: TGTGCCAGCACCCTGTCTGGAAACACCATATATTTT
j_gene: TRBJ2-5; v_gene: TRBV11-2; abundance: .; d_gene: .; CDR3aa: CASSFPGTTQETQYF; CDR3nt: TGTGCCAGCAGCTTCCCCGGGACAACACAAGAGACCCAGTACTTC
j_gene: TRBJ2-7; v_gene: TRBV10-3; abundance: .; d_gene: .; CDR3aa: CAISESTGGGHEQYF; CDR3nt: TGTGCCATCAGTGAGTCGACTGGGGGCGGCCACGAGCAGTACTTC
j_gene: TRBJ1-5; v_gene: TRBV3-1/TRBV3-2; abundance: .; d_gene: .; CDR3aa: CASSQGHFNQPQHF; CDR3nt: TGTGCCAGCAGCCAAGGACACTTTAATCAGCCCCAGCATTTT
j_gene: TRBJ2-7; v_gene: TRBV11-3; abundance: .; d_gene: TRBD1; CDR3aa: CASSRGQGAHEQYF; CDR3nt: TGTGCCAGCAGCCGGGGACAGGGGGCGCACGAGCAGTACTTC
j_gene: TRBJ1-1; v_gene: TRBV29-1; abundance: .; d_gene: .; CDR3aa: CSVHGGTEAFF; CDR3nt: TGCAGCGTCCACGGGGGCACTGAAGCTTTCTTT
j_gene: TRBJ2-2; v_gene: TRBV9; abundance: once; d_gene: .; CDR3aa: CASSPKTVRVGTGELFF; CDR3nt: TGTGCCAGCAGCCCAAAAACCGTCCGGGTCGGAACCGGGGAGCTGTTTTTT
j_gene: TRBJ2-1; v_gene: TRBV19; abundance: .; d_gene: TRBD2; CDR3aa: CASSIQRESDEQFF; CDR3nt: TGTGCCAGTAGTATCCAGCGGGAGTCCGATGAGCAGTTCTTC
j_gene: TRBJ2-5; v_gene: TRBV7-3; abundance: .; d_gene: .; CDR3aa: CASSFDRSQTQYF; CDR3nt: TGTGCCAGCAGCTTTGACAGGAGCCAGACCCAGTACTTC
j_gene: TRBJ2-3; v_gene: TRBV9; abundance: .; d_gene: TRBD2; CDR3aa: CASSVSGATDTQYF; CDR3nt: TGTGCCAGCAGCGTGAGCGGGGCGACAGATACGCAGTATTTT
j_gene: TRBJ2-1; v_gene: TRBV30; abundance: .; d_gene: .; CDR3aa: CAWSALGGRYNEQFF; CDR3nt: TGTGCCTGGAGTGCTTTGGGGGGTCGTTACAATGAGCAGTTCTTC
j_gene: TRBJ2-7; v_gene: TRBV5-1; abundance: .; d_gene: TRBD1; CDR3aa: CASSLEGTGIYEQYF; CDR3nt: TGCGCCAGCAGCTTGGAGGGGACAGGGATATACGAGCAGTACTTC
j_gene: TRBJ2-1; v_gene: TRBV9; abundance: once; d_gene: .; CDR3aa: CASSVEGGGELVANEQFF; CDR3nt: TGTGCCAGCAGCGTAGAAGGAGGAGGGGAACTAGTAGCAAATGAGCAGTTCTTC
j_gene: TRBJ1-3; v_gene: TRBV5-1; abundance: .; d_gene: .; CDR3aa: CASSLANRGQHSGNTIYF; CDR3nt: TGCGCCAGCAGCTTGGCCAACCGAGGACAGCACTCTGGAAACACCATATATTTT
j_gene: TRBJ2-7; v_gene: TRBV5-6; abundance: .; d_gene: .; CDR3aa: CASSLPWGDEQYF; CDR3nt: TGTGCCAGCAGCTTGCCTTGGGGAGACGAGCAGTACTTC
j_gene: TRBJ2-2; v_gene: TRBV7-8; abundance: .; d_gene: TRBD2; CDR3aa: CASSFSSGGASGELFF; CDR3nt: TGTGCCAGCAGCTTTAGTAGCGGGGGGGCGTCCGGGGAGCTGTTTTTT
j_gene: TRBJ1-5; v_gene: TRBV6-4; abundance: .; d_gene: .; CDR3aa: CASSEEGGQPQHF; CDR3nt: TGTGCCAGCAGTGAAGAGGGCGGGCAGCCCCAGCATTTT
j_gene: TRBJ2-7; v_gene: TRBV12-3/TRBV12-4; abundance: .; d_gene: .; CDR3aa: CASSRRQSAEQYF; CDR3nt: TGTGCCAGCAGTCGGCGACAGTCAGCCGAGCAGTACTTC
j_gene: TRBJ2-6; v_gene: TRBV10-3; abundance: .; d_gene: TRBD1; CDR3aa: CAISDLTGGPGANVLTF; CDR3nt: TGTGCCATCAGTGATCTAACAGGGGGCCCTGGGGCCAACGTCCTGACTTTC
j_gene: TRBJ2-1; v_gene: TRBV29-1; abundance: .; d_gene: .; CDR3aa: CSVDPRTLVDEQFF; CDR3nt: TGCAGCGTTGACCCTCGGACTCTCGTCGATGAGCAGTTCTTC
j_gene: TRBJ1-1; v_gene: TRBV6-2/TRBV6-3; abundance: .; d_gene: .; CDR3aa: CASSYEVAAEAFF; CDR3nt: TGTGCCAGCAGTTACGAGGTTGCCGCCGAAGCTTTCTTT
j_gene: TRBJ2-3; v_gene: TRBV6-1; abundance: once; d_gene: TRBD2; CDR3aa: CASSERLAGAISGTDTQYF; CDR3nt: TGTGCCAGCAGTGAGAGACTAGCGGGAGCGATAAGTGGCACAGATACGCAGTATTTT
j_gene: TRBJ2-3; v_gene: TRBV6-1; abundance: .; d_gene: TRBD2; CDR3aa: CASSDFTSGDSTDTQYF; CDR3nt: TGTGCCAGCAGTGACTTTACTAGCGGGGACAGCACAGATACGCAGTATTTT
j_gene: TRBJ2-5; v_gene: TRBV5-4; abundance: .; d_gene: TRBD1; CDR3aa: CASRPRTGVGETQYF; CDR3nt: TGTGCCAGCAGGCCTCGGACAGGGGTAGGAGAGACCCAGTACTTC
j_gene: TRBJ2-7; v_gene: TRBV28; abundance: few; d_gene: TRBD2; CDR3aa: CASSLYASGSTLEQYF; CDR3nt: TGTGCCAGCAGTTTATATGCTAGCGGGAGCACCCTCGAGCAGTACTTC
j_gene: TRBJ2-3; v_gene: TRBV5-1; abundance: .; d_gene: TRBD1; CDR3aa: CASSPGQGGTDTQYF; CDR3nt: TGCGCCAGCAGCCCCGGACAGGGGGGCACAGATACGCAGTATTTT
j_gene: TRBJ2-7; v_gene: TRBV28; abundance: .; d_gene: .; CDR3aa: CASSFRFYEQYF; CDR3nt: TGTGCCAGCAGTTTTCGTTTCTACGAGCAGTACTTC
j_gene: TRBJ1-2; v_gene: TRBV12-3/TRBV12-4; abundance: .; d_gene: .; CDR3aa: CASSPGGVYGYTF; CDR3nt: TGTGCCAGCAGCCCCGGGGGGGTCTATGGCTACACCTTC
j_gene: TRBJ1-4; v_gene: TRBV6-6; abundance: .; d_gene: TRBD1; CDR3aa: CASRPGQYNEKLFF; CDR3nt: TGTGCCAGCAGACCGGGACAGTATAATGAAAAACTGTTTTTT
j_gene: TRBJ2-5; v_gene: TRBV4-2; abundance: .; d_gene: TRBD2; CDR3aa: CASSQVFPLREGETQYF; CDR3nt: TGTGCCAGCAGCCAAGTTTTCCCTCTCCGGGAGGGGGAGACCCAGTACTTC
j_gene: TRBJ1-6; v_gene: TRBV4-1; abundance: many; d_gene: .; CDR3aa: CASSPTTLSPLHF; CDR3nt: TGCGCCAGCAGTCCCACAACCCTTTCACCCCTCCACTTT
j_gene: TRBJ2-3; v_gene: TRBV9; abundance: .; d_gene: TRBD2; CDR3aa: CASSVVPSGRPDTQYF; CDR3nt: TGTGCCAGCAGCGTAGTTCCTAGCGGGAGACCAGATACGCAGTATTTT
j_gene: TRBJ2-5; v_gene: TRBV5-8; abundance: .; d_gene: .; CDR3aa: CASSLDRSVGTQYF; CDR3nt: TGTGCCAGCAGCTTGGACAGGTCTGTTGGGACCCAGTACTTC
j_gene: TRBJ2-7; v_gene: TRBV27; abundance: .; d_gene: TRBD1; CDR3aa: CASSPTYDRGSHEQYF; CDR3nt: TGTGCCAGCAGTCCGACTTACGACAGGGGAAGCCACGAGCAGTACTTC